This TCR beta chain was observed in a study of CD8+CD57+ T cells in acquired aplastic anemia. Study details: Average DNA yield from sorted CD4+ and CD8+ cells was about 3.2 ug.

Patients selected for sequencing had displayed CD8+CD57+ cell expansion by flow cytometry. By frequency in the sample, this clonotype is medium-sized (0.01 to 0.1%). The template for TCR beta VDJ and CDR3 sequence profiling was genomic DNA. MiXCR was run by TCRdb on the reads, yielding one entry per CDR3 protein. This repertoire shows about 98,000 distinct CDR3 sequences, roughly two thirds found once; its top ten account for 65%. The CDR3 loop spans 14 amino acids. Germline CDR1 is MGHDK and CDR2 is SYGVNS. V trimming: 6 bases; J trimming: 8 bases; junction bases outside the gene matches: 8. This TCR came from a human donor with aplastic anemia. This rearrangement joins TRBV25-1 to TRBJ1-5; 9 bases line up with TRBD1. Sequenced input: sorted CD4+, CD8+, or CD8+CD57+ T cells (not recorded which) from PBMCs. The CDR3 spells CASRGTGSFEPQHF. In DNA, the CDR3 is TGTGCCAGCAGGGGGACAGGGAGTTTCGAGCCCCAGCATTTT.